The 14 T cell receptor beta chains in this list originate from one sample, sequenced in a study of human T cells and chemical hapten exposure. Documented time point: patch test 3, about 24 weeks after DPC sensitization. The treatment denotes: therapeutic diphenylcyclopropenone sensitization with weekly scalp DPC. TCRdb itself ran the RACE reads through MiXCR, one entry per CDR3 protein. The sample lists 130,000 or so distinct CDR3 sequences; about 10% were seen once. The sample was whole blood, taken in connection with sensitization to the hapten diphenylcyclopropenone (DPC). The receptors were sampled from a woman in her forties or fifties with alopecia areata. Some clones in this sample may be carry-over from other donors' samples.

Only a few counts were recorded for this clonotype. The chain carries TRBV7-9 and TRBJ1-2, with a possible D match to TRBD1 (5 bases). CDR3 size: 14 residues. Per the germline V gene, CDR1 is SEHNR and CDR2 is FQNEAQ (reference sequence). The V end lost 1 base, the J end lost 5 bases, and 11 bases lay between the germline ends. The CDR3 bases are TGTGCCAGCAGCTTAGGAGGGACCGATTATGGCTACACCTTC. It codes for CASSLGGTDYGYTF.

This clonotype was counted between two and nine times. CDR3 region: CASRTGAGTLFEKLFF. The DNA for the CDR3 is TGTGCCAGCAGGACGGGGGCAGGGACGCTCTTCGAAAAACTGTTTTTT. The V gene is TRBV6-2 or TRBV6-3, the J gene TRBJ1-4, with D possibly matching TRBD1 (6 bases). The CDR3 is made up of 16 amino acids. With 6 bases removed from V and 8 bases from J, the gap between germline ends came to 22 bases. Per germline, CDR1 MNHEY and CDR2 SVGEGT.

Only a few counts were recorded for this clonotype. The genes are TRBV12-3 or TRBV12-4 and TRBJ1-5, with D possibly matching TRBD1 (5 bases). The CDR3 extends over 14 amino acids. V lost 2 bases and J 9 bases, leaving 14 bases between the germline ends. The CDR3 DNA follows: TGTGCCAGCAGTTTATATCAGGGTGCTTCGCCCCAGCATTTT. This translates into CASSLYQGASPQHF.

There are many counts of this clonotype. The rearrangement joins TRBV29-1 to TRBJ2-3; D gene uncertain. The CDR3 contains 17 residues. Trimming left V 3 bases short and J 2 bases short, with 21 bases between. Germline V lookup: CDR1 SQVTM, CDR2 ANQGSEA. The CDR3 sequence: CSVEGSIVEGFTDTQYF. CDR3 sequence (DNA): TGCAGCGTTGAGGGGTCGATAGTGGAAGGATTCACAGATACGCAGTATTTT.

The gene calls are TRBV4-3 and TRBJ1-4, with D unclear. V lost 4 bases and J lost 12, with 12 bases in between. The CDR3 is made up of 12 amino acids. Germline V CDR1 and CDR2: LGHNA, YSLEER. The CDR3 DNA sequence: TGCGCCAGCAGCCCAGACTATCGGGAACTGTTTTTT. This gives the protein CASSPDYRELFF.

This rearrangement joins TRBV2 to TRBJ2-1, with D unresolved. The V gene's germline CDR1 is SNHLY and CDR2 FYNNEI. V shed 8 bases and J shed 0 bases, with 11 bases lying between them. The CDR3 contains 14 residues. For the CDR3, the DNA is TGTGCCAGCTCAACCCTTCGCTCCTACAATGAGCAGTTCTTC. This encodes CASSTLRSYNEQFF. The variable domain in full, with the rest retrieved from reference TRBV2 and TRBJ2-1, is EPEVTQTPSHQVTQMGQEVILRCVPISNHLYFYWYRQILGQKVEFLVSFYNNEISEKSEIFDDQFSVERPDGSNFTLKIRSTKLEDSAMYFCASSTLRSYNEQFFGPGTRLTVL.

This chain connects TRBV6-5 to TRBJ2-1; D unclear. Germline V CDR1 and CDR2: MNHEY, SVGAGI. The CDR3 is 14 residues long. Deletions cut 4 bases from V and 6 bases from J, with 13 bases between. For the CDR3, the DNA is TGTGCCAGCAGTTTCCGCCTGTCTAGCAATGAGCAGTTCTTC. It encodes CASSFRLSSNEQFF.

This clonotype has ten or more counts. The junction departs from germline at one end; a sequencing error may be responsible. The CDR3 DNA sequence: TGTGCCAGCAGCTTAGGACTAGCGGGAAACAATGAGCAGTTCTTC. Translation gives CASSLGLAGNNEQFF. J is TRBJ2-1 and V is TRBV12-3 or TRBV12-4, with 12 bases aligning to TRBD2. The CDR3 has 15 residues.

Ten or more counts support this clonotype. The V and J genes are TRBV29-1 and TRBJ2-7; the D is unclear. Trimming took off 7 bases at V and 5 bases at J, with 18 bases between the two ends. The germline V gene encodes CDR1 SQVTM and CDR2 ANQGSEA. The CDR3 contains 13 residues. For the CDR3, the DNA is TGCAGCGCTAGAAATGGCCCCTGGGACGAGCAGTACTTC. The encoded protein is CSARNGPWDEQYF.

This chain joins TRBV9 and TRBJ2-7; D might be TRBD2 (6 bases). Trimming shortened V by 0 bases and J by 6 bases, and 13 bases separated the two germline ends. The CDR3 has 14 residues. From germline, CDR1 is SGDLS and CDR2 YYNGEE. CDR3 sequence reads: CASSVGGRNPEQYF. Here the CDR3 DNA reads TGTGCCAGCAGCGTAGGGGGGAGGAACCCCGAGCAGTACTTC.

This clonotype came up a few times. The gene calls are TRBV7-9 and TRBJ2-1, with D unclear. The V and J ends lost 8 bases and 7 bases respectively, with 12 bases between them. This CDR3 contains 12 residues. Germline CDR1 is SEHNR and CDR2 is FQNEAQ (reference sequence). The CDR3 is CASSDFGNEQFF. CDR3 coding DNA: TGTGCCAGCTCGGATTTCGGGAATGAGCAGTTCTTC. Complete variable domain (other parts from reference TRBV7-9 and TRBJ2-1): DTGVSQNPRHKITKRGQNVTFRCDPISEHNRLYWYRQTLGQGPEFLTYFQNEAQLEKSRLLSDRFSAERPKGSFSTLEIQRTEQGDSAMYLCASSDFGNEQFFGPGTRLTVL.

The chain combines TRBV11-2 with TRBJ2-1; 7 bases match TRBD2. The germline V gene encodes CDR1 SGHAT and CDR2 FQNNGV. The CDR3 loop spans 15 amino acids. Losses at the gene ends were 0 bases for V and 8 bases for J; bases not matched to a gene: 7. CDR3 protein: CASSLEAGRWDEQFF. DNA for the CDR3: TGTGCCAGCAGCTTAGAAGCGGGGCGCTGGGATGAGCAGTTCTTC.

This clonotype was observed at least ten times. The CDR3 region has the DNA TGCAGCGCCCTAATAGATACGCAGTATTTT. It specifies CSALIDTQYF. The V and J genes are TRBV29-1 and TRBJ2-3, with D hard to call. The CDR3 runs 10 residues. The V gene's germline CDR1 is SQVTM and CDR2 ANQGSEA. The ends were cut back, 7 bases at V and 5 bases at J, with 7 bases in the middle.

This clonotype occurred a few times. The gene calls are TRBV4-1 and TRBJ1-5; perhaps TRBD1 as D (5 bases). CDR1 and CDR2 from the germline V gene are MGHRA and YSYEKL. Trimming cost V 3 bases and J 11 bases, with 20 bases left between them. CDR3 size: 15 residues. Here the CDR3 reads CASSQTSRVLRSQHF. CDR3 nucleotide sequence: TGCGCCAGCAGCCAGACGAGCAGGGTCCTTCGGTCCCAGCATTTT.